The 23 T cell receptor beta chains reported below all come from one sample, sequenced in a study of vaccination and CD4 T cells after COVID-19. Time point denoted: late sampling 161 to 241 days after vaccination in three convalescent patients. MiXCR, run by TCRdb on the PCR reads, gives a single entry per CDR3 protein. The sample contains about 39,000 distinct CDR3 sequences, 35% to 40% of which appear only once. The sequenced sample was CD4+ T cells from blood, obtained about 7 months after SARS-CoV-2 vaccination. These receptors were collected from a human donor who had recovered from COVID-19.

This clonotype was seen a handful of times. J is TRBJ1-2 and V is TRBV6-2 or TRBV6-3; D possibly corresponds to TRBD1 (6 bases). The CDR3 runs 13 residues. The V end was cut by 5 bases, the J end by 1 base, with 8 bases between. Germline assignment: CDR1 MNHEY and CDR2 SVGEGT. As DNA, the CDR3 is TGTGCCAGCAGTGACAGGAGTAACTATGGCTACACCTTC. Protein product: CASSDRSNYGYTF.

V gene TRBV19 combines with J gene TRBJ1-1; the D is unclear. This CDR3 is built from 13 residues. The V gene lost 6 bases and the J gene lost 0 bases, with 8 bases spanning the gap. Germline-derived CDR1 and CDR2 are LNHDA and SQIVND (reference sequence). The CDR3 nucleotides read TGTGCCAGTAGGGTAACCTTGAACACTGAAGCTTTCTTT. This encodes CASRVTLNTEAFF.

The chain has TRBV7-3 and TRBJ2-7, with 10 bases lining up with TRBD2. Germline lookup yields CDR1 SGHTA and CDR2 FQGTGA. After removal of 5 bases from V and 6 bases from J, the junction contained 10 bases not matched to a gene. CDR3 length equals 15 residues. The CDR3 nucleotides read TGTGCCAGCAGCCCAAGCGGGAGGGCTTACGGCGAGCAGTACTTC. Its translation is CASSPSGRAYGEQYF.

The CDR3 DNA sequence: TGCAGTGCTAGAAAGACTAGCGGGAGGGATACCGGGGAGCTGTTTTTT. This encodes CSARKTSGRDTGELFF. The chain uses TRBV20-1 and TRBJ2-2; TRBD2 matches at 14 bases. After removal of 2 bases from V and 5 bases from J, the junction contained 4 bases not matched to a gene. This CDR3 region has 16 residues. From germline, CDR1 is DFQATT and CDR2 SNEGSKA (reference sequence).

This clonotype was recorded a few times. The genes are TRBV20-1 and TRBJ2-1, with 7 nucleotides matching TRBD2. Looked up from germline, CDR1 is DFQATT and CDR2 is SNEGSKA (reference sequence). The V segment lost 6 bases and the J segment 14 bases; nucleotides outside the gene matches: 13. This CDR3 is 12 amino acids long. CDR3 nucleotides: TGCAGTGCCAGGGAGGGGACCAGGTATAAGTTCTTC. Protein: CSAREGTRYKFF.

The chain combines TRBV20-1 with TRBJ2-7; D remains ambiguous. With 6 bases removed from V and 1 base from J, the gap between germline ends came to 22 bases. Germline values: CDR1 DFQATT, CDR2 SNEGSKA (reference sequence). CDR3 length equals 16 residues. For the CDR3, the DNA is TGCAGTGCCTCCGCCAGCTCTAATCGAGTATCCTACGAGCAGTACTTC. Translating gives CSASASSNRVSYEQYF.

The V call is TRBV19, the J call TRBJ2-3; D is unresolved. This CDR3 has 12 amino acids. Germline CDR1 reads LNHDA; CDR2 reads SQIVND (reference sequence). V lost 4 bases, J lost 2 bases, and 4 bases lay in between. CDR3: CASSTPTDTQYF. CDR3 coding DNA: TGTGCCAGTAGTACCCCCACAGATACGCAGTATTTT.

The chain combines TRBV27 with TRBJ2-1, with 12 bases fitting TRBD2. Looked up from germline, CDR1 is MNHEY and CDR2 is SMNVEV (reference sequence). The J segment lost 9 bases and the V segment lost 5 bases, leaving 8 bases of the junction unmatched. CDR3 length: 15 residues. CDR3 protein: CASSPLAGGAAEQFF. DNA of the CDR3: TGTGCCAGCAGTCCCCTAGCGGGAGGGGCGGCTGAGCAGTTCTTC.

The V and J genes are TRBV7-3 and TRBJ2-5; 13 nucleotides line up with TRBD2. Per the germline V gene, CDR1 is SGHTA and CDR2 is FQGTGA. The CDR3 sequence is 14 residues long. V gave up 5 bases and J gave up 5 bases; unmatched junction bases: 2. CDR3 in amino acids: CASSGTSGIETQYF. DNA of the CDR3: TGTGCCAGCAGCGGGACTAGCGGGATTGAGACCCAGTACTTC.

This clonotype was seen ten or more times. The chain employs TRBV20-1 and TRBJ2-1, with TRBD2 matching 8 bases. Germline V gene lookup returns CDR1 DFQATT and CDR2 SNEGSKA (reference sequence). The V gene end was trimmed by 5 bases and the J gene end by 6 bases; junction bases not matched to a gene: 9. The CDR3 runs 14 residues. The CDR3 region is CSAQPGTRSNEQFF. CDR3 bases: TGCAGTGCTCAGCCCGGGACTAGGAGCAATGAGCAGTTCTTC.

This clonotype was seen a few times. The chain carries TRBV20-1 and TRBJ1-5; 7 nucleotides align to TRBD1. This CDR3 comprises 13 residues. The V gene's germline CDR1 is DFQATT and CDR2 SNEGSKA (reference sequence). With 4 bases clipped from V and 9 bases from J, the junction kept 9 bases outside the gene matches. The CDR3 nucleotides read TGCAGTGCTATAGCGAGGGGGCGAAGGCCCCAGCATTTT. Amino acids: CSAIARGRRPQHF.

This chain links TRBV20-1 with TRBJ2-1; D is possibly TRBD2 (6 bases). The length of the CDR3 is 12 residues. In germline, CDR1 is DFQATT, CDR2 SNEGSKA (reference sequence). Trimming shortened V by 6 bases and J by 12 bases, and 18 bases separated the two germline ends. The CDR3 nucleotides are TGCAGTGCCCCATCAGGGCGGAGGGGGCAGTTCTTC. Its translation: CSAPSGRRGQFF.

Only a few counts were recorded for this clonotype. The rearrangement uses TRBV5-8 and TRBJ2-7; D gene ambiguous. Germline-derived CDR1 and CDR2 are SGHTS and YDEGEE. V lost 0 bases, J lost 2 bases, and 6 bases lay in between. This CDR3 is 13 amino acids long. CDR3: CASSLDQTYEQYF. The DNA for the CDR3 is TGTGCCAGCAGCTTGGATCAGACCTACGAGCAGTACTTC. The full variable domain, in which reference TRBV5-8 and TRBJ2-7 provide the parts outside the CDR3, is EAGVTQSPTHLIKTRGQQATLRCSPISGHTSVYWYQQALGLGLQFLLWYDEGEERNRGNFPPRFSGRQFPNYSSELNVNALELEDSALYLCASSLDQTYEQYFGPGTRLTVT.

This clonotype was counted at least ten times. The chain joins TRBV6-1 to TRBJ1-5; D ambiguous. Between the trimmed V and J ends, which lost 3 bases and 11 bases, there was a span of 11 bases. CDR1 and CDR2 (germline): MNHNS, SASEGT. This CDR3 spans 12 amino acids. The DNA for the CDR3 is TGTGCCAGCAGTGATGCCTACGGGTCCCAGCATTTT. It translates to CASSDAYGSQHF.

This chain uses TRBV2 with TRBJ2-1; D is undetermined. Germline CDR1 reads SNHLY; CDR2 reads FYNNEI. The V gene lost 11 bases and the J gene lost 4 bases, with 9 bases spanning the gap. The CDR3 has 11 amino acids. CDR3 nucleotide sequence: TGTGCCCGCAAAGATTACAATGAGCAGTTCTTC. It translates to CARKDYNEQFF.

The J gene is TRBJ2-1, the V gene TRBV20-1, with 8 nucleotides matching TRBD2. J was trimmed by 5 bases and V by 0 bases; bases with no gene match: 9. Germline-derived CDR1 and CDR2 are DFQATT and SNEGSKA (reference sequence). The CDR3 is 16 residues long. CDR3 sequence: CSARDSGRAPNNEQFF. CDR3 bases: TGCAGTGCTAGAGATTCCGGGAGGGCCCCCAACAATGAGCAGTTCTTC.

This clonotype appeared a few times. This chain uses TRBV28 with TRBJ1-5; 7 nucleotides agree with TRBD1. The trim removed 4 bases at V and 11 bases at J, leaving 8 bases unmatched. This CDR3 is 13 amino acids long. Germline CDR1 MDHEN, CDR2 SYDVKM. The CDR3 sequence is CASSSSRGRAQHF. As DNA, the CDR3 is TGTGCCAGCAGTTCCTCCAGGGGGAGGGCCCAGCATTTT.

Regarding this clonotype: This could be a read error, since a much larger clone is one nucleotide away. The final CDR3 position lacks the conserved phenylalanine or tryptophan, pointing to a likely read error. This chain uses TRBV7-2 with TRBJ2-7; D may be TRBD1 (5 bases). The CDR3 is 11 residues long. Trimming shortened V by 8 bases and J by 3 bases, and 8 bases separated the two germline ends. Germline CDR1 and CDR2: SGHTA and FQGNSA. The CDR3 region has the DNA TGTGCCAGCCAGGGTCTCTACGAGCAGTACTCC. It translates to CASQGLYEQYS.

CDR3 sequence reads: CASTPLAYETDTQYF. CDR3 nucleotide sequence: TGTGCCAGCACCCCCCTAGCTTATGAAACAGATACGCAGTATTTT. The chain employs TRBV7-9 and TRBJ2-3, with D perhaps matching TRBD2 (5 bases). The ends were cut back, 7 bases at V and 3 bases at J, with 17 bases in the middle. Germline V CDR1 and CDR2: SEHNR, FQNEAQ (reference sequence). This CDR3 region has 15 residues.

The chain uses TRBV24-1 and TRBJ2-3; weak D call: TRBD2 (6 bases). The germline V and J ends were trimmed by 0 bases and 2 bases, with 17 bases remaining between them. The germline gives CDR1 KGHDR, CDR2 SFDVKD. This CDR3 comprises 18 residues. For the CDR3, the DNA is TGTGCCACCAGTGATTTGACCGGAAGTAGCGGAACCACAGATACGCAGTATTTT. This gives the protein CATSDLTGSSGTTDTQYF.

This clonotype was found a few times. The chain couples TRBV20-1 to TRBJ1-5, with TRBD1 as a possible D gene (5 bases). Trimming took off 6 bases at V and 0 bases at J, with 15 bases between the two ends. Germline V lookup: CDR1 DFQATT, CDR2 SNEGSKA (reference sequence). This CDR3 spans 15 amino acids. CDR3 region: CSAATGLNSNQPQHF. Here the CDR3 DNA reads TGCAGTGCCGCAACGGGACTCAATAGCAATCAGCCCCAGCATTTT.

With respect to this clonotype: An end of the junction differs from the germline gene, which may be a read error. CDR3 amino acids: CASSAGQGIYGYTF. As DNA, the CDR3 is TGTGCCAGCAGTGCGGGACAGGGAATCTATGGCTACACCTTC. This rearrangement joins TRBV24-1 to TRBJ1-2, with 9 bases matching TRBD1. Germline V lookup: CDR1 KGHDR, CDR2 SFDVKD. The CDR3 is 14 amino acids.

The chain uses TRBV20-1 and TRBJ2-1; D is possibly TRBD2 (6 bases). Trimming pared 2 bases from V and 2 bases from J, leaving 13 bases between. Germline V gene sequence: CDR1 DFQATT, CDR2 SNEGSKA (reference sequence). The CDR3 has 15 residues. For the CDR3, the DNA is TGCAGTGCTAGATCAACGGGAGCCACCTACAATGAGCAGTTCTTC. Its translation is CSARSTGATYNEQFF.